This T cell receptor (beta chain) was profiled in a study of identical twins. This clonotype has a handful of counts. An end of the junction differs from the germline gene, which may be a read error. The CDR3 covers 15 residues. Germline-derived CDR1 and CDR2 are SQVTM and ANQGSEA. TCRdb processed the 5' RACE reads anew with MiXCR; each CDR3 protein has one entry. The data contain some 900,000 distinct CDR3 sequences, 9% to 15% of them singletons. These data were likewise used in another study, on yellow fever vaccine responses in identical twins.

This clonotype was obtained from a woman aged 18-29 years in good health. The chain links TRBV29-1 to TRBJ2-1; TRBD2 matches 11 bases. Sequencing was carried out using PBMCs. The CDR3 coding sequence is TGCAGCGTCCAGGTGACTAGCGGGGCCTACGATGAGCAGTTCTTC. Its translation is CSVQVTSGAYDEQFF.